This T cell receptor beta chain was sequenced during a study of low-dose radiotherapy and immunotherapy resistance in tumors. Study-wide context: Patients were treated with intravenous nivolumab at 240 mg every two weeks and were also dosed with ipilimumab at 1 mg/kg every six weeks.

This clonotype was detected only once. All eligible patients presented with advanced solid tumors that contained no tumor-infiltrating lymphocytes. The CDR3 spans 15 residues. Trimming left V 9 bases short and J 4 bases short, with 20 bases between. Germline loops: CDR1 ENHRY, CDR2 SYGVKD. First-strand cDNA used TRAV- and TRBV-specific primers, covering alpha and beta chains. Over 20 PCR cycles, TCRs were amplified from a constant-region primer and V-primer adapter. TCRdb called the reads again in MiXCR, with one record for every CDR3 protein. The sample includes 7,000 to 8,500 distinct CDR3 sequences, 84% of them seen just once.

The TCR originated in a human donor with advanced metastatic prostate, ovarian, gallbladder or colorectal cancer (not recorded which). This table probably holds off-target reads from a library built for another chain. The chain recombines TRBV10-3 with TRBJ2-3; perhaps TRBD2 as D (7 bases). DNA for the CDR3: TGTGCCATACGGAAGGGGGAGGGTTCATCAGATACGCAGTATTTT. This translates into CAIRKGEGSSDTQYF.